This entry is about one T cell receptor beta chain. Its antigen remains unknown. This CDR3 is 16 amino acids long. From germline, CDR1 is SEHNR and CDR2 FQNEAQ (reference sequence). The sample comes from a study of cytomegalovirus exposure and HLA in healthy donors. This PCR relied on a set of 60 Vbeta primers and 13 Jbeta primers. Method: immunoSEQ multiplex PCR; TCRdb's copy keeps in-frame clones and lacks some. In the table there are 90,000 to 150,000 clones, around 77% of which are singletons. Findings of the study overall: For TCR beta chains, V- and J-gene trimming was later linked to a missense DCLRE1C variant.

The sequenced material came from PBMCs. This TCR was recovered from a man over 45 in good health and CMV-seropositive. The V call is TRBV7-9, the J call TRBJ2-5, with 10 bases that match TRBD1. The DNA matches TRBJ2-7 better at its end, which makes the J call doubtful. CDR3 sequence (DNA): TGTGCCAGCAGCTTATTTCGGGACAGGGGTTCCTACGAGCAGTACTTC. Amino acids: CASSLFRDRGSYEQYF.